These 5 T cell receptor beta chains were sequenced from one sample in a study of STAT5B mutations in CD4+ large granular lymphocyte leukemia. This table comes from immunoSEQ multiplex PCR, and its TCRdb copy is limited to in-frame clones, with some not included. The sample includes more than 25,000 clones, about 86% of them seen just once. Sequencing input: CD4+ T cells from blood buffy coats. These receptor sequences come from a human donor in good health.

This chain connects TRBV7-2 to TRBJ2-7; D call uncertain. Trimming took off 1 base at V and 3 bases at J, with 10 bases between the two ends. CDR3 length: 14 residues. Germline CDR1 and CDR2: SGHTA and FQGNSA. CDR3 nucleotides: TGTGCCAGCAGCTTAGGGAGTACCGTCTACGAGCAGTACTTC. Its translation: CASSLGSTVYEQYF. Full variable domain (remainder filled in from reference TRBV7-2 and TRBJ2-7): GAGVSQSPSNKVTEKGKDVELRCDPISGHTALYWYRQSLGQGLEFLIYFQGNSAPDKSGLPSDRFSAERTGGSVSTLTIQRTQQEDSAVYLCASSLGSTVYEQYFGPGTRLTVT.

The table lists this clone with a few counts. The V and J genes are TRBV11-2 and TRBJ2-7; D call uncertain. Germline CDR1 SGHAT, CDR2 FQNNGV. V shed 4 bases and J shed 1 base, with 17 bases lying between them. The CDR3 is 16 amino acids. CDR3 nucleotides: TGTGCCAGCAGCTCAATTCGCGGCGGTCCATCCTACGAGCAGTACTTC. Residues: CASSSIRGGPSYEQYF.

The chain employs TRBV28 and TRBJ1-4, with D possibly matching TRBD1 (6 bases). The CDR3 loop spans 14 amino acids. The germline V gene has CDR1 MDHEN and CDR2 SYDVKM. Trimming shortened V by 3 bases and J by 8 bases, and 13 bases separated the two germline ends. The CDR3 reads CASSFDRRWEKLFF. CDR3 nucleotides: TGTGCCAGCAGTTTCGACAGGCGGTGGGAAAAACTGTTTTTT.

In this sample, this clone turned up a few times. The chain combines TRBV18 with TRBJ1-6; TRBD1 matches 7 bases. Per germline, CDR1 KGHSH and CDR2 LQKENI. V gave up 3 bases and J gave up 9 bases; unmatched junction bases: 11. The CDR3 runs 16 residues. The CDR3 bases are TGTGCCAGCTCACCCTATAGACAGGGATCGAGTTCACCCCTCCACTTT. Its translation is CASSPYRQGSSSPLHF.

This clone was seen once. The chain combines TRBV18 with TRBJ2-7; D gene ambiguous. The CDR3 is 13 residues long. Germline V gene data show CDR1 as KGHSH and CDR2 as LQKENI. The V gene lost 4 bases and the J gene lost 6 bases, with 13 bases spanning the gap. The CDR3 sequence: CASSLLRRSEQYV. The CDR3 nucleotides read TGTGCCAGCTCACTTTTAAGAAGGTCCGAGCAGTACGTC.